A selection of T cell receptor beta chains follows, all from one sample in a study of blood T cell repertoires in COVID-19. Some clones are missing from TCRdb's copy, which holds only in-frame ones; the method was immunoSEQ multiplex PCR. The table includes about 200,000 clones, about 90% detected once. Material: PBMCs or T cells enriched from blood (not recorded which). These receptors all come from a woman aged 18-35 years who had recovered from COVID-19. Both conserved end residues are part of each CDR3. The order of the fields is J gene, clone size, V gene, D gene, CDR3 protein, CDR3 DNA. The D gene is left open where the match is weak. Size is omitted from some rows. Given values are once, few, many or a class for expanded clones.

>TRBJ1-3|few|TRBV7-9|.
CASSPQGGGNTIYF
TGTGCCAGCAGCCCTCAGGGAGGTGGAAACACCATATATTTT
>TRBJ1-2|.|TRBV7-9|.
CASSSSRHGAYGYTF
TGTGCCAGCAGTTCCTCCCGGCACGGAGCCTATGGCTACACCTTC
>TRBJ2-6|.|TRBV5-6|TRBD2
CASSGGVAGANVLTF
TGTGCCAGCAGCGGGGGGGTCGCTGGGGCCAACGTCCTGACTTTC
>TRBJ2-1|.|TRBV9|.
CASTESGVYRSSYNEQFF
TGTGCCAGCACTGAATCGGGGGTCTACCGCAGCTCCTACAATGAGCAGTTCTTC
>TRBJ1-5|.|TRBV6-1|TRBD1
CASSDRTGIQPQHF
TGTGCCAGCAGTGACAGGACAGGGATCCAGCCCCAGCATTTT
>TRBJ2-6|.|TRBV28|TRBD1
CASSFRDRGDTGANVLTF
TGTGCCAGCAGTTTCCGGGACAGGGGGGATACTGGGGCCAACGTCCTGACTTTC
>TRBJ1-5|.|TRBV24-1|TRBD1
CATSDTNAGTGGNQPQHF
TGTGCCACCAGTGATACAAACGCTGGGACAGGGGGCAATCAGCCCCAGCATTTT
>TRBJ1-1|.|TRBV2|.
CASSSSGGTGTEAFF
TGTGCCAGCAGCTCATCGGGGGGCACCGGCACTGAAGCTTTCTTT
>TRBJ2-7|.|TRBV27|.
CASSSRTEIYEQYF
TGTGCCAGCAGTTCCCGGACAGAGATCTACGAGCAGTACTTC
>TRBJ2-7|.|TRBV5-1|.
CASSLEAQGPCEQYF
TGCGCCAGCAGCTTGGAGGCCCAGGGCCCGTGTGAGCAGTACTTC
>TRBJ1-2|.|TRBV11-2|TRBD1
CASGYGTGYGYTF
TGTGCCAGCGGCTACGGGACAGGGTATGGCTACACCTTC
>TRBJ2-7|.|TRBV19|TRBD1
CASSVFQGEAYEQYF
TGTGCCAGTAGTGTCTTTCAGGGGGAAGCCTACGAGCAGTACTTC
>TRBJ2-7|.|TRBV28|.
CASRGWGYYEQYF
TGTGCCAGCCGTGGGTGGGGCTACTACGAGCAGTACTTC
>TRBJ1-1|.|TRBV6-5|.
CASSYSARAYMAFF
TGTGCCAGCAGTTACTCTGCCAGGGCCTATATGGCTTTCTTT
>TRBJ1-1|.|TRBV4-1|.
CASSQENRLEAFF
TGCGCCAGCAGCCAAGAGAACAGGTTAGAAGCTTTCTTT
>TRBJ2-7|.|TRBV14|.
CASSQPRGFGEQYF
TGTGCCAGCAGCCAACCCAGGGGTTTCGGCGAGCAGTACTTC
>TRBJ2-3|.|TRBV11-3|TRBD1
CASSSYPGTGSNTDTQYF
TGTGCCAGCAGCTCCTACCCCGGGACAGGGTCAAACACAGATACGCAGTATTTT
>TRBJ1-5|.|TRBV19|TRBD1
CASSTWDRGYWSNQPQHF
TGTGCCAGTAGTACTTGGGACAGGGGGTATTGGAGCAATCAGCCCCAGCATTTT
>TRBJ2-3|.|TRBV29-1|TRBD1
CSVGTVLTDTQYF
TGCAGCGTGGGGACAGTACTCACAGATACGCAGTATTTT
>TRBJ2-7|.|TRBV27|TRBD1
CASSSRDRFYEQYF
TGTGCCAGCAGTTCCCGGGACAGGTTCTACGAGCAGTACTTC
>TRBJ2-7|.|TRBV5-1|TRBD2
CASKGGRNEQYF
TGCGCCAGCAAGGGAGGGCGGAACGAGCAGTACTTC
>TRBJ1-1|.|TRBV10-3|.
CAISPGLNTEAFF
TGTGCCATCTCCCCAGGGCTGAACACTGAAGCTTTCTTT
>TRBJ2-1|.|TRBV10-3|TRBD2
CAISEPPGGTSGGNEQFF
TGTGCCATCAGTGAGCCGCCGGGTGGCACGAGCGGGGGGAATGAGCAGTTCTTC
>TRBJ2-7|.|TRBV6-5|.
CASSYNAGGYEQYF
TGTGCCAGCAGTTATAATGCAGGGGGGTACGAGCAGTACTTC
>TRBJ2-7|.|TRBV19|TRBD2
CASSWTSGDYEQYF
TGTGCCAGTAGTTGGACTAGCGGGGACTACGAGCAGTACTTC
>TRBJ2-1|few|TRBV4-1|.
CASSQVPSVAAFYNEQFF
TGCGCCAGCAGCCAAGTCCCCTCGGTAGCGGCGTTCTACAATGAGCAGTTCTTC
>TRBJ1-1|.|TRBV20-1|.
CSASPGKTGNTEAFF
TGCAGTGCTAGTCCGGGTAAGACAGGGAACACTGAAGCTTTCTTT
>TRBJ2-1|.|TRBV24-1|.
CATSDRTAALHNEQFF
TGTGCCACCAGTGATCGGACAGCGGCCTTACACAATGAGCAGTTCTTC
>TRBJ2-3|.|TRBV19|.
CASSSGGYTDTQYF
TGTGCCAGTAGTTCGGGGGGCTACACAGATACGCAGTATTTT
>TRBJ1-5|.|TRBV27|.
CASSLAGGQPQHF
TGTGCCAGCAGCCTGGCGGGGGGTCAGCCCCAGCATTTT
>TRBJ2-3|few|TRBV4-2|.
CASSQEGGAADTQYF
TGTGCCAGCAGCCAAGAAGGGGGGGCGGCAGATACGCAGTATTTT
>TRBJ1-5|.|TRBV5-4|.
CASSPTRAGENQPQHF
TGTGCCAGCAGCCCCACGCGGGCAGGGGAGAATCAGCCCCAGCATTTT
>TRBJ1-5|.|TRBV30|TRBD1
CAWRGTDQPQHF
TGTGCCTGGAGGGGGACAGATCAGCCCCAGCATTTT
>TRBJ2-1|.|TRBV27|.
CASSFSGSNEQFF
TGTGCCAGCAGTTTTTCGGGGTCCAATGAGCAGTTCTTC
>TRBJ2-2|.|TRBV11-2|TRBD2
CASSFVRGTGELFF
TGTGCCAGCAGCTTCGTGCGGGGGACCGGGGAGCTGTTTTTT
>TRBJ2-7|.|TRBV24-1|.
CATSDGDMKQYF
TGTGCCACCAGTGATGGGGACATGAAGCAGTACTTC